The sequence of this T cell receptor (beta chain) was determined in a study of T cells in Graves' hyperthyroidism and ophthalmopathy. Germline-derived CDR1 and CDR2 are SGHTA and FQGTGA. The CDR3 is made up of 18 amino acids. V lost 3 bases to trimming and J lost 0 bases, with 18 bases between them. RNA transcripts served as the template for amplifying TCR beta CDR3 regions. TCR CDR3 regions were first amplified by RT-PCR with HTBI primers. Using its own MiXCR run on the multiplex PCR reads, TCRdb lists one record per CDR3 protein. This sample carries about 500,000 distinct CDR3 sequences, about a sixth of them seen once, and the ten largest clones take under 20%.

Material: blood. The rearrangement joins TRBV7-3 to TRBJ2-1; a possible D gene is TRBD2 (7 bases). The receptor comes from a young woman with Graves' ophthalmopathy. The CDR3 DNA follows: TGTGCCAGCAGCTTGGACAGTGGGGGAGGGCCCTCCTACAATGAGCAGTTCTTC. This codes for CASSLDSGGGPSYNEQFF.